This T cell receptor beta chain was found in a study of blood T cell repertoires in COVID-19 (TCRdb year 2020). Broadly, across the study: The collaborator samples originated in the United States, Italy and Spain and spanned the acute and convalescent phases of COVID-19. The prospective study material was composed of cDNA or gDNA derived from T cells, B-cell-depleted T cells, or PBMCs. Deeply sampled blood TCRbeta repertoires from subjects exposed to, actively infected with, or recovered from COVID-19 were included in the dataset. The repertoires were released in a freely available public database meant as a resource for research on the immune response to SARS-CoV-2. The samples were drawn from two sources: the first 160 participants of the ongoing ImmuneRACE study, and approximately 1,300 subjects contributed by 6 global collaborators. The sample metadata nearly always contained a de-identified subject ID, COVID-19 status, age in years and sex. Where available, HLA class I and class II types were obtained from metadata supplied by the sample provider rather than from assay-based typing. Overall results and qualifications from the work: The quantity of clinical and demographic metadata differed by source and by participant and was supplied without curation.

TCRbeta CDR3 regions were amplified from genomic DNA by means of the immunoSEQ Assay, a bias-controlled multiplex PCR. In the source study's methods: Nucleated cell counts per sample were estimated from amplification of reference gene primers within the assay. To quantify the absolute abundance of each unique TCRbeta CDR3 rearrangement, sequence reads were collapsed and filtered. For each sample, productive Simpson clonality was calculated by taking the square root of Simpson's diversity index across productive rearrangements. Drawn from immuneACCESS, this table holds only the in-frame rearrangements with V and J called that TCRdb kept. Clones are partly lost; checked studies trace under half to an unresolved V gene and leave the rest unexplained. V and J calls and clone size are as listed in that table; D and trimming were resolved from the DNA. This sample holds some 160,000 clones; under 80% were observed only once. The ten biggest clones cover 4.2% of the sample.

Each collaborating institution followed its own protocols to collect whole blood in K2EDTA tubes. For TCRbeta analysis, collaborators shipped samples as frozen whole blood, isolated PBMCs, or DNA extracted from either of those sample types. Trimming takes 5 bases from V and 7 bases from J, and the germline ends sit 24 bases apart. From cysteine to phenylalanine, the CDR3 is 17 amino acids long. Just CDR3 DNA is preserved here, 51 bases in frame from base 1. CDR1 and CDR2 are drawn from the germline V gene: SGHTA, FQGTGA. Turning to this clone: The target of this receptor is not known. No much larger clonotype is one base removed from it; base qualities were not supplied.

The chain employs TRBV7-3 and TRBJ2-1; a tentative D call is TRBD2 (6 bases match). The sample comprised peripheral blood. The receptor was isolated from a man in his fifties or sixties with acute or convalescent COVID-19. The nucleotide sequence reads TGTGCCAGCAGCCCCAGAGAGGCGGCAGCAGGAGGGAATGAGCAGTTCTTC. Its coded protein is CASSPREAAAGGNEQFF.